This T cell receptor beta chain was sequenced in a study of shared clonotypes between healthy human individuals. Study-wide points: The generation probabilities recorded for non-shared clonotypes fell below those of clonotypes shared by all four donors.

It was across several immunoSEQ plates that each subset's genomic DNA was evenly split. Profiling relied on immunoSEQ multiplex PCR, and the TCRdb table lists in-frame clones only, not all of them. The sample has some 2 million clones, just under 95% seen once. The CDR3 spans 14 residues. CDR1 is SGHNT, CDR2 YYREEE, per germline (reference sequence). V was cut by 1 base and J by 1 base, with 8 bases left in between. CD45RO-negative, CCR7-selected cells formed the naive CD8 fraction, which excluded terminally differentiated effector memory CD45RA+ cells. With regard to this clone: Its antigen is not identified.

Source material: naive CD8+ T cells sorted from blood. This clonotype originated in a man younger than 30 in good health. The V gene is TRBV5-4, the J gene TRBJ2-5, with D possibly called TRBD1 or TRBD2 (5 bases each). The CDR3 region is CASSLSGGQETQYF. DNA for the CDR3: TGTGCCAGCAGCTTGAGTGGGGGCCAAGAGACCCAGTACTTC.